This T cell receptor beta chain was observed in a study of shared T cell receptors in the human thymus. Germline V gene sequence: CDR1 LNHDA, CDR2 SQIVND (reference sequence). This CDR3 region has 12 residues. The V gene lost 9 bases and the J gene lost 1 base, with 8 bases spanning the gap. TCRdb's copy holds only in-frame clones and misses some; the assay was immunoSEQ multiplex PCR. The table has about 540,000 clones, 78% seen once; the top ten hold 0.013%. These data also featured in a second study, about human thymus T cells.

V and J are TRBV19 and TRBJ2-3; TRBD1 is a possible D gene (5 bases). Sequenced: thymocytes. This clonotype was sampled from a boy less than two years old with a congenital heart defect. The CDR3 here is CARQGGTDTQYF. DNA of the CDR3: TGTGCCAGACAAGGGGGCACAGATACGCAGTATTTT.